This T cell receptor beta chain was retrieved from a study of Ad26.COV2.S vaccination and SARS-CoV-2 variants. A word on this clone: The antigen remains undetermined.

The study, taken as a whole, reports: Reports say spike-specific CD8+ and CD4+ T cell responses covered substantial breadth after vaccination. Total T cell responses, in the TCR breadth and depth analyses, may have been underestimated. Non-spike TCR breadth did not differ much between vaccine and placebo recipients.

Sequencing was performed with immunoSEQ multiplex PCR; in TCRdb, only in-frame clones are kept and a portion is missing. This sample yields some 350,000 clones, of which around 90% are seen a single time; 3.5% to 4.5% belongs to the top ten. V was trimmed by 0 bases and J by 2 bases, leaving 8 bases between them. From germline, CDR1 is MNHEY and CDR2 SVGAGI. This CDR3 has 16 residues. The chain has TRBV6-5 and TRBJ1-6; D unclear. The origin of this receptor is a human donor who had recovered from COVID-19. This sample comprised peripheral blood, obtained after recovery from COVID-19. The CDR3 DNA sequence: TGTGCCAGCAGTTACTCGAGGAGGGCCTATAATTCACCCCTCCACTTT. It codes for CASSYSRRAYNSPLHF.